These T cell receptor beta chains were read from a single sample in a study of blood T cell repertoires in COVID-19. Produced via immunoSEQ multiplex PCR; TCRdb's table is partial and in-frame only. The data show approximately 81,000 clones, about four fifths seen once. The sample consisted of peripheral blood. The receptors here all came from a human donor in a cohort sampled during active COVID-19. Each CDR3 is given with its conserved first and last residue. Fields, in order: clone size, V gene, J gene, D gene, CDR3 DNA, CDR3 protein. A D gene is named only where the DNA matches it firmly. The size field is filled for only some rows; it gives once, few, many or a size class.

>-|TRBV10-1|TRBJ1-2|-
TGCGCCAGCAGTGAGAGGGGCGGATATGGCTACACCTTC
CASSERGGYGYTF
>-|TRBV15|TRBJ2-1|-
-
CATSILAGAYNEQFF
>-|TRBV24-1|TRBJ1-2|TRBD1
TGTGCCACCAGTGAACCAAGACAGGGTCAGGGCGCGGATGGCTACACCTTC
CATSEPRQGQGADGYTF
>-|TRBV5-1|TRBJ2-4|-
TGCGCCAGCAGCTTGGCTAGCCTAGCCAAAAACATTCAGTACTTC
CASSLASLAKNIQYF
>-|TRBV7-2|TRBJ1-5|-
TGTGCCAGCAGCTTAGGACAGAGCCGTCAGCCCCAGCATTTT
CASSLGQSRQPQHF
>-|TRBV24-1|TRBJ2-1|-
TGTGCCACCAGTGTTGGGGGGGGGCGTTTACACAATGAGCAGTTCTTC
CATSVGGGRLHNEQFF
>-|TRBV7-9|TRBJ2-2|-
TGTGCCAGCAGCTTAGACGGGGTCAACACCGGGGAGCTGTTTTTT
CASSLDGVNTGELFF
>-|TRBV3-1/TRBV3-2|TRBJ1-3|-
TGTGCCAGCAGCCAAGGATCGGGAGGAAACACCATATATTTT
CASSQGSGGNTIYF
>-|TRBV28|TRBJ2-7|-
TGTGCCAGCAGTCCTAGGGGCTCAGGGAAGTACGAGCAGTACTTC
CASSPRGSGKYEQYF
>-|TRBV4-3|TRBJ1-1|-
TGCGCCAGCAGCCAGGATCGAACAGGTGAAGCTTTCTTT
CASSQDRTGEAFF
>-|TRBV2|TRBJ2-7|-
TGTGCCAGCCGTGGTGGCGGGATATACTACGAGCAGTACTTC
CASRGGGIYYEQYF
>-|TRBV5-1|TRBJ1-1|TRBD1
TGCGCCAGCAGCGAAAGACAGGGAGGCACTGAAGCTTTCTTT
CASSERQGGTEAFF
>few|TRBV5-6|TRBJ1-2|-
TGTGCCAGCAGCTTGTCTGAGCTTGGCTACACCTTC
CASSLSELGYTF
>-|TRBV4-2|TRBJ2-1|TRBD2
TGTGCCAGCAGCCTTTCCTTCGGGGGACTAGTCGCCTCCAATGAGCAGTTCTTC
CASSLSFGGLVASNEQFF
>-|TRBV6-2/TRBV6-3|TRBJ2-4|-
TGTGCCAGCAGTTCTCCTGAAAACATTCAGTACTTC
CASSSPENIQYF
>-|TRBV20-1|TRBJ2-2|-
TGCAGTGCTAGGGAGGGGCGGGAGCTGTTTTTT
CSAREGRELFF
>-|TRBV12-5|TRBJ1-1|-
TGTGCTAGTGGAGAAGGAGGGTGGACTGAAGCTTTCTTT
CASGEGGWTEAFF
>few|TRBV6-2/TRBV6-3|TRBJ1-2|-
TGTGCCAGCAGTTACTCGGCCACCAACTATGGCTACACCTTC
CASSYSATNYGYTF
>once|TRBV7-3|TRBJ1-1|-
TGTGCCAGCAGCGCGGACAAGAACACTGAAGCTTTCTTT
CASSADKNTEAFF
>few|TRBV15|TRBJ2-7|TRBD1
TGTGCCACCTCACAGGGGTATTCCTACGAGCAGTACTTC
CATSQGYSYEQYF
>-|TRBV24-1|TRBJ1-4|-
TGTGCCACCAGTGACTTGCCCACTAAGGTTTTT
CATSDLPTKVF
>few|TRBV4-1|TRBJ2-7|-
TGCGCCAGCAGCCAAGCCTACAGACAGGGAGGCGAGCAGTACTTC
CASSQAYRQGGEQYF
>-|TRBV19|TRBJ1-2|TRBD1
TGTGCCAGCAGTGACAGGGGTGCAAACTATGGCTACACCTTC
CASSDRGANYGYTF
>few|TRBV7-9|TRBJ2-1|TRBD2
TGTGCCAGCAGCCTGCTAGCGGGGGGGCCTGAGGAGCAGTTCTTC
CASSLLAGGPEEQFF
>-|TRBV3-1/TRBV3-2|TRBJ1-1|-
TGTGCCAGCAGCTTCACCGACAAGAACACTGAAGCTTTCTTT
CASSFTDKNTEAFF
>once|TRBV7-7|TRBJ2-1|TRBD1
TGTGCTAGCAGCCGAGGACAGGGGGTATACAATGAGCAGTTCTTC
CASSRGQGVYNEQFF
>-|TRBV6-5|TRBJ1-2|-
TGTGCCAGCAGCCTGGACAGCCGCACCTATGGCTACACCTTC
CASSLDSRTYGYTF
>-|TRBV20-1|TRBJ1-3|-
TGCAGTGCTAGTGGTAGCTCTGGAAACACCATATATTTT
CSASGSSGNTIYF
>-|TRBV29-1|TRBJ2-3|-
TGCAGCGTTGATGCTTACTTCACAGATACGCAGTATTTT
CSVDAYFTDTQYF
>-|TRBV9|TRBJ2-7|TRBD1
TGTGCCAGCAGCGAGGGGACAGGCTCCTACGAGCAGTACTTC
CASSEGTGSYEQYF
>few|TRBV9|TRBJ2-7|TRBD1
TGTGCCAGCAGCGCCGGACAGGGCGGTTCCTACGAGCAGTACTTC
CASSAGQGGSYEQYF
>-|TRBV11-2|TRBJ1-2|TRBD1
TGTGCCAGCAGCCCACAGGGGAGTTATGGCTACACCTTC
CASSPQGSYGYTF
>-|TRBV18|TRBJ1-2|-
TGTGCCAGCTCATCGACTTTCGGGGGTTTGGACTATGGCTACACCTTC
CASSSTFGGLDYGYTF
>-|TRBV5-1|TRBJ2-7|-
TGCGCCAGCAGCTTGGCCACGGGGAGGACGTCCTACGAGCAGTACTTC
CASSLATGRTSYEQYF
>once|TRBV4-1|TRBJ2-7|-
TGCGCCAGCAGCCAAGATCGGGCCAGGGTGTACGAGCAGTACTTC
CASSQDRARVYEQYF
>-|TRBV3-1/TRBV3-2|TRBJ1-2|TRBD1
TGTGCCAGCAGCCAAGGAACCCAGGGGGGTTGGGGCTACACCTTC
CASSQGTQGGWGYTF
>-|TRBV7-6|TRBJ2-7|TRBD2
TGTGCCAGCAGCCTGACGGGGGGGCAGGGTGGCCACGAGCAGTACTTC
CASSLTGGQGGHEQYF
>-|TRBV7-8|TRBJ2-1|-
TGTGCCAGCAGCTCTAGCTCTAGATCTCGGGGGTTCTTC
CASSSSSRSRGFF
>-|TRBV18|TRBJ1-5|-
TGTGCCAGCTCACATGCGGTGGGTAGCAATCAGCCCCAGCATTTT
CASSHAVGSNQPQHF
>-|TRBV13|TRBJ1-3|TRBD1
TGTGCCAGCAGCTACCTAGGGACAGGGGGAAACACCATATATTTT
CASSYLGTGGNTIYF
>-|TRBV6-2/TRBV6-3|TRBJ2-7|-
TGTGCCAGCAGTAAACAGGGCCTTTTTAGCTACGAGCAGTACTTC
CASSKQGLFSYEQYF
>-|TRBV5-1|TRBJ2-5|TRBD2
TGCGCCAGCAGCTTGGGGGGACTAGCGGGGAAAGAGACCCAGTACTTC
CASSLGGLAGKETQYF
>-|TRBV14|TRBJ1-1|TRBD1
TGTGCCAGCAGCCAATTGAAGGGTTCGACAGGGGAAGGACGCACTGAAGCTTTCTTT
CASSQLKGSTGEGRTEAFF
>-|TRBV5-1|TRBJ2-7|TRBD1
TGCGCCAGCAGCGTCGGGACAGGGGGCCGCGAGCAGTACTTC
CASSVGTGGREQYF
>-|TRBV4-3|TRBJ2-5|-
TGCGCCAGCAGCCCCGCTAGTAACAGGGTCCAAGAGACCCAGTACTTC
CASSPASNRVQETQYF
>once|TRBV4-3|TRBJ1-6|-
TGCGCCAGCAGCCAAGAGTCCCCGACCCGAGGCAATTCACCCCTCCACTTT
CASSQESPTRGNSPLHF
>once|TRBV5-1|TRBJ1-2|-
TGCGCCAGCAGCTTGGAGGGGCTGAACTATGGCTACACCTTC
CASSLEGLNYGYTF
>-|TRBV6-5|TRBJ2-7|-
TGTGCCAGCAAACAGACAGGCCTATCCTACGAGCAGTACTTC
CASKQTGLSYEQYF